Listed here are 17 T cell receptor beta chains from one sample, sequenced in a study of shared clonotypes between healthy human individuals. Clones were read by immunoSEQ multiplex PCR, and TCRdb kept only the in-frame ones, dropping some. The table has 2 million to 2.5 million clones, approximately 93% seen once. The sample consisted of naive CD4+ T cells from PBMCs. Subset defined: CD45RA+ positively selected. The receptor source for this set is a man aged 18-30 years in good health. Some clones in this sample may be carry-over from other donors' samples.

Note on this clone: Other DNA sequences in the sample encode the same CDR3. The chain uses TRBV28 and TRBJ2-5; 8 bases agree with TRBD2. Unmatched junction bases numbered 5, after V lost 3 bases and J lost 2 bases. The CDR3 totals 15 residues. The V gene's germline CDR1 is MDHEN and CDR2 SYDVKM. CDR3 residues: CASSLAGTSQETQYF. CDR3 nucleotide sequence: TGTGCCAGCAGTTTGGCCGGGACTAGTCAAGAGACCCAGTACTTC.

This chain uses TRBV5-1 with TRBJ2-5; TRBD1 aligns across 7 bases. Germline loops: CDR1 SGHRS, CDR2 YFSETQ. The CDR3 runs to 16 residues. J gave up 1 base and V 4 bases, and 10 bases lay outside the gene matches. In nucleotides, the CDR3 is TGCGCCAGCAGCGATACAGGGGCCGCCACCCAAGAGACCCAGTACTTC. It translates to CASSDTGAATQETQYF.

J is TRBJ2-5 and V is TRBV5-6, with 10 bases matching TRBD1. The V gene's germline CDR1 is SGHDT and CDR2 YYEEEE. V lost 3 bases, J lost 5 bases, and 10 bases stayed unmatched. This CDR3 is built from 16 residues. CDR3 sequence: CASSSLDRGRSETQYF. Here the CDR3 DNA reads TGTGCCAGCAGCTCCTTAGACAGGGGGCGCTCGGAGACCCAGTACTTC. Complete variable domain (other parts from reference TRBV5-6 and TRBJ2-5): DAGVTQSPTHLIKTRGQQVTLRCSPKSGHDTVSWYQQALGQGPQFIFQYYEEEERQRGNFPDRFSGHQFPNYSSELNVNALLLGDSALYLCASSSLDRGRSETQYFGPGTRLLVL.

V usage is TRBV10-3 and J usage is TRBJ1-3, with TRBD1 identical over 9 bases. Germline-derived CDR1 and CDR2 are ENHRY and SYGVKD. There are 16 residues in the CDR3. Unmatched junction bases numbered 6, after V lost 4 bases and J lost 2 bases. In DNA, the CDR3 is TGTGCCATCAGTGGTGGACAGGGGCTCACTGGAAACACCATATATTTT. Its translation is CAISGGQGLTGNTIYF.

This rearrangement joins TRBV28 to TRBJ2-2, with a tentative D call TRBD2 (5 bases). Germline V gene sequence: CDR1 MDHEN, CDR2 SYDVKM. The CDR3 runs 16 residues. V lost 4 bases and J lost 1, with 13 bases in between. The CDR3 DNA sequence: TGTGCCAGCAGTTCACTAGTCCCTGAGAACACCGGGGAGCTGTTTTTT. This sequence encodes CASSSLVPENTGELFF.

The chain has TRBV10-3 and TRBJ1-1; the D gene is possibly TRBD1 (5 bases). This CDR3 region has 13 residues. Trimming shortened V by 6 bases and J by 4 bases, and 12 bases separated the two germline ends. The germline CDR1 and CDR2 sequences are ENHRY and SYGVKD. As DNA, the CDR3 is TGTGCCATCAGGGAATGGCAGGGCACTGAAGCTTTCTTT. Its translation is CAIREWQGTEAFF.

V usage is TRBV4-3 and J usage is TRBJ2-1, with TRBD2 matching 12 bases. The CDR3 totals 17 residues. The germline V gene encodes CDR1 LGHNA and CDR2 YSLEER. J was trimmed by 4 bases and V by 4 bases; bases with no gene match: 8. Written as DNA, the CDR3 is TGCGCCAGCAGCCGAGGAGTAGGGACTAGCGGGTACAATGAGCAGTTCTTC. Protein sequence: CASSRGVGTSGYNEQFF.

The J gene is TRBJ1-2, the V gene TRBV14; no clear D. Germline assignment: CDR1 SGHDN and CDR2 FVKESK. V shed 1 base and J shed 5 bases, with 8 bases lying between them. The CDR3 consists of 13 residues. CDR3 sequence reads: CASSQVQNYGYTF. In DNA, the CDR3 is TGTGCCAGCAGCCAAGTCCAGAATTATGGCTACACCTTC.

The chain is built from TRBV6-5 and TRBJ2-6; 7 nucleotides match TRBD1. Trimming removed 5 bases from V and 6 bases from J; junction bases left unmatched: 4. CDR1 and CDR2 from the germline V gene are MNHEY and SVGAGI. The CDR3 has 14 amino acids. The chain's CDR3 is CASSGTDVANVLTF. CDR3 sequence (DNA): TGTGCCAGCAGTGGGACAGACGTGGCCAACGTCCTGACTTTC.

This clone was counted only a few times. CDR3 coding DNA: TGTGCCAGCAGCCCCGGAGGAATTCCTGAAGCTTTCTTT. This gives the protein CASSPGGIPEAFF. V gene TRBV28 combines with J gene TRBJ1-1; D is unclear. V gave up 6 bases and J gave up 6 bases, with 14 bases separating them. Looked up from germline, CDR1 is MDHEN and CDR2 is SYDVKM. The CDR3 spans 13 residues.

V is TRBV10-1 and J is TRBJ2-3; D unclear. Trimming cost V 2 bases and J 4 bases, with 4 bases left between them. This CDR3 is built from 12 residues. Germline values: CDR1 WNHNN, CDR2 SYGVQD (reference sequence). As DNA, the CDR3 is TGCGCCAGCAGTGAGGTGGCAGATACGCAGTATTTT. It is translated as CASSEVADTQYF.

The rearrangement links TRBV5-4 to TRBJ2-1; 8 bases match TRBD1. The CDR3 has 15 residues. Germline CDR1 and CDR2: SGHNT and YYREEE (reference sequence). The V segment lost 5 bases and the J segment 3 bases; nucleotides outside the gene matches: 7. For the CDR3, the DNA is TGTGCCAGCAGATACAGACAGGGGAACTACAATGAGCAGTTCTTC. Translating it yields CASRYRQGNYNEQFF. The variable domain in full, completed from reference TRBV5-4 and TRBJ2-1, reads ETGVTQSPTHLIKTRGQQVTLRCSSQSGHNTVSWYQQALGQGPQFIFQYYREEENGRGNFPPRFSGLQFPNYSSELNVNALELDDSALYLCASRYRQGNYNEQFFGPGTRLTVL.

This clone was detected only once. Written as DNA, the CDR3 is TGCGCCAGCAGCTTGGCGGGGACTAGCGGGGATAAGCAGTACTTC. It yields the protein CASSLAGTSGDKQYF. The rearrangement uses TRBV5-1 and TRBJ2-7; 13 bases agree with TRBD2. The CDR3 is made up of 15 amino acids. Germline CDR1 and CDR2: SGHRS and YFSETQ. The J segment lost 8 bases and the V segment lost 0 bases, leaving 5 bases of the junction unmatched. The variable domain in full, with the rest retrieved from reference TRBV5-1 and TRBJ2-7, is KAGVTQTPRYLIKTRGQQVTLSCSPISGHRSVSWYQQTPGQGLQFLFEYFSETQRNKGNFPGRFSGRQFSNSRSEMNVSTLELGDSALYLCASSLAGTSGDKQYFGPGTRLTVT.

As for this clone: Distinct nucleotide sequences in the sample also encode this CDR3. The chain has TRBV18 and TRBJ2-7; D gene unclear. The CDR3 loop spans 14 amino acids. V lost 1 base to trimming and J lost 1 base, with 8 bases between them. Germline V gene sequence: CDR1 KGHSH, CDR2 LQKENI. The CDR3: CASSPQGTSYEQYF. The CDR3 DNA reads TGTGCCAGCTCACCACAGGGAACGTCCTACGAGCAGTACTTC. Complete variable domain (other parts from reference TRBV18 and TRBJ2-7): NAGVMQNPRHLVRRRGQEARLRCSPMKGHSHVYWYRQLPEEGLKFMVYLQKENIIDESGMPKERFSAEFPKEGPSILRIQQVVRGDSAAYFCASSPQGTSYEQYFGPGTRLTVT.

This clone appeared once. The chain links TRBV4-2 to TRBJ2-2; unclear D gene. The CDR3 is 11 amino acids. V dropped 4 bases and J dropped 6 bases, with 3 bases sitting between them. The germline gives CDR1 LGHNA, CDR2 YNFKEQ. CDR3 in DNA: TGTGCCAGCAGCCTGGCCGGGGAGCTGTTTTTT. Translated, it gives CASSLAGELFF.

The chain has TRBV6-5 and TRBJ2-7; no clear D. Germline CDR1 and CDR2: MNHEY and SVGAGI. V dropped 6 bases and J dropped 7 bases, with 16 bases sitting between them. The CDR3 covers 13 residues. For the CDR3, the DNA is TGTGCCAGCAGCACAAGGAAGTCCCCGGAGCAGTACTTC. Residues: CASSTRKSPEQYF.

The chain combines TRBV28 with TRBJ2-3; the match to TRBD2 covers 7 bases. With V trimmed by 2 bases and J by 1 base, 9 bases remained unmatched. This CDR3 has 17 residues. Germline V lookup: CDR1 MDHEN, CDR2 SYDVKM. For the CDR3, the DNA is TGTGCCAGCAGTTTAAAAGGGGCGGGAGTTGGCACAGATACGCAGTATTTT. Translated: CASSLKGAGVGTDTQYF.